Following are 27 T cell receptor beta chains from one sample sequenced in a study of blood T cells in healthy people across ages. The use of a sample-barcoded 5' primer and a J-beta primer mix characterized a second PCR of about 7 to 12 cycles. TCRdb reprocessed the 5' RACE reads via MiXCR and lists one record per CDR3 protein. The table shows under 850,000 distinct CDR3 sequences, with 35% to 40% occurring only once. The sample comprised blood. The source is a man between 18 and 35 years old in good health.

This sequence joins TRBV29-1 and TRBJ1-2; D uncertain. The V and J ends lost 0 bases and 8 bases respectively, with 13 bases between them. Germline loops: CDR1 SQVTM, CDR2 ANQGSEA. This CDR3 is 13 amino acids long. CDR3 loop: CSVEDSKLRGYTF. CDR3 in DNA: TGCAGCGTTGAAGATTCGAAATTGCGAGGCTACACCTTC.

In this sample, this clonotype turned up many times. The chain joins TRBV29-1 to TRBJ2-3; D uncertain. Germline V gene data show CDR1 as SQVTM and CDR2 as ANQGSEA. The ends were cut back, 8 bases at V and 4 bases at J, with 4 bases in the middle. The CDR3 has 9 amino acids. The CDR3 here is CSPSDTQYF. The CDR3 DNA follows: TGCAGCCCCTCAGATACGCAGTATTTT.

The V and J genes are TRBV12-3 or TRBV12-4 and TRBJ2-1, with a possible D match to TRBD2 (7 bases). Trimming removed 7 bases from V and 4 bases from J, with 17 bases in between. The CDR3 has 15 residues. CDR3 nucleotides: TGTGCCAGCACTCTGGGGGGGGGCGGGTACAATGAGCAGTTCTTC. It specifies CASTLGGGGYNEQFF.

This clonotype has more than one count but fewer than ten. The V call is TRBV11-1, the J call TRBJ1-2; D may be TRBD1 (6 bases). The V end was cut by 5 bases, the J end by 4 bases, with 44 bases between. Germline assignment: CDR1 SGHAT and CDR2 FQDESV (reference sequence). This CDR3 is 24 amino acids long. The CDR3, as DNA: TGTGCCAGCAGCCCCAAGACAGGCCGCTCTCCCTACTCCAATCCTATCGGGGAATCCTATGGCTACACCTTC. Its protein is CASSPKTGRSPYSNPIGESYGYTF.

V and J are TRBV5-1 and TRBJ2-3; 10 bases match TRBD2. The ends lost 4 bases at V and 1 base at J; junction bases unmatched: 6. The CDR3 consists of 16 residues. CDR1 is SGHRS, CDR2 YFSETQ, per germline. CDR3 bases: TGCGCCAGCAGCCCACCTAGCGGGGGAGGCACAGATACGCAGTATTTT. It yields the protein CASSPPSGGGTDTQYF.

This clonotype was detected many times. V and J are TRBV4-2 and TRBJ2-7, with a weak D call TRBD1 (5 bases). V gave up 1 base and J gave up 3 bases, with 16 bases separating them. Germline loops: CDR1 LGHNA, CDR2 YNFKEQ. This CDR3 has 16 amino acids. In DNA form, the CDR3 reads TGTGCCAGCAGCCAAGGTAGTTACAACAGGCACTACGAGCAGTACTTC. Protein product: CASSQGSYNRHYEQYF.

The chain links TRBV20-1 to TRBJ2-1; 13 nucleotides match TRBD2. Germline V gene sequence: CDR1 DFQATT, CDR2 SNEGSKA (reference sequence). Trimming took 6 bases from V and 0 from J; bases not matched to a gene: 2. This CDR3 has 15 amino acids. This CDR3 reads CSALAGGSSYNEQFF. Here the CDR3 DNA reads TGCAGTGCACTAGCGGGGGGGAGCTCCTACAATGAGCAGTTCTTC.

The chain uses TRBV9 and TRBJ2-7, with TRBD2 as a possible D gene (5 bases). V was pared by 4 bases and J by 6 bases, with 23 bases between. This CDR3 has 16 residues. From germline, CDR1 is SGDLS and CDR2 YYNGEE. In DNA form, the CDR3 reads TGTGCCAGCAGCCCCCAGTCGAGGGAACTATACGGCGAGCAGTACTTC. Amino acid sequence: CASSPQSRELYGEQYF.

This chain connects TRBV24-1 to TRBJ2-5; 8 nucleotides match TRBD1. The germline V gene encodes CDR1 KGHDR and CDR2 SFDVKD. V was pared by 3 bases and J by 2 bases, with 4 bases of the junction left unmatched. The CDR3 runs to 15 residues. The CDR3 nucleotides read TGTGCCACCAGTGATCCTGGACAGGGACAAGAGACCCAGTACTTC. Protein: CATSDPGQGQETQYF.

In this sample, this clonotype turned up many times. The rearrangement links TRBV5-1 to TRBJ1-1; TRBD1 agrees at 9 bases. Germline lookup yields CDR1 SGHRS and CDR2 YFSETQ. With 2 bases clipped from V and 4 bases from J, the junction kept 3 bases outside the gene matches. This CDR3 is 14 amino acids long. CDR3 region: CASSFDRGGTEAFF. Here the CDR3 DNA reads TGCGCCAGCAGCTTTGACAGGGGGGGCACTGAAGCTTTCTTT.

The chain uses TRBV7-2 and TRBJ2-7, with D possibly being TRBD1 or TRBD2 (5 bases each). With 8 bases removed from V and 7 bases from J, the gap between germline ends came to 30 bases. The germline gives CDR1 SGHTA, CDR2 FQGNSA. The CDR3 covers 17 residues. The DNA for the CDR3 is TGTGCCAGCCGACAGTCCCTCCGCGGTAGGAGGACTGAAGAGCAGTACTTC. This sequence encodes CASRQSLRGRRTEEQYF.

The V call is TRBV28, the J call TRBJ2-5; no clear D gene. The CDR3 runs 12 residues. With 10 bases removed from V and 4 bases from J, the gap between germline ends came to 13 bases. Per the germline V gene, CDR1 is MDHEN and CDR2 is SYDVKM. CDR3 sequence reads: CAIQGLRETQYF. In DNA form, the CDR3 reads TGTGCCATACAAGGATTGCGAGAGACCCAGTACTTC.

This clonotype has a handful of counts. The V call is TRBV7-9, the J call TRBJ2-3; a weak D match, TRBD1 (6 bases). The CDR3 length is 15 residues. V gave up 5 bases and J gave up 0 bases, with 12 bases separating them. From germline, CDR1 is SEHNR and CDR2 FQNEAQ (reference sequence). CDR3 sequence (DNA): TGTGCCAGCAGCCCAGGGGTAGGGAGCACAGATACGCAGTATTTT. Residues: CASSPGVGSTDTQYF.

With respect to this clonotype: A much bigger clone sits one base away, suggesting this may be a read error. The rearrangement joins TRBV20-1 to TRBJ2-5; unclear D gene. The CDR3 loop spans 14 amino acids. The V end lost 3 bases, the J end lost 7 bases, and 18 bases lay between the germline ends. Germline V gene lookup returns CDR1 DFQATT and CDR2 SNEGSKA (reference sequence). CDR3 nucleotide sequence: TGCAGTGCTAGTTCGGGCTGGAGAAAAGGGACCCAGTACTTC. Translating it yields CSASSGWRKGTQYF.

The rearrangement uses TRBV20-1 and TRBJ1-1; the D is unclear. The CDR3 totals 14 residues. The V and J ends lost 2 bases and 1 base respectively, with 11 bases between them. Germline CDR1 and CDR2: DFQATT and SNEGSKA (reference sequence). The CDR3 loop reads CSARRKKENTEAFF. The CDR3 DNA follows: TGCAGTGCTAGACGGAAGAAAGAGAACACTGAAGCTTTCTTT.

The chain employs TRBV3-1 and TRBJ2-5, with D perhaps matching TRBD1 (5 bases). CDR3 size: 14 residues. Trimming cost V 4 bases and J 4 bases, with 13 bases left between them. The germline V gene encodes CDR1 LGHDT and CDR2 YNNKEL (reference sequence). DNA of the CDR3: TGTGCCAGCAGCCCTAGTTCAGGGCTAGAGACCCAGTACTTC. Its translation: CASSPSSGLETQYF.

This clonotype turned up a few times. The CDR3 sequence is CASSQVAATGELFF. Here the CDR3 DNA reads TGTGCCAGCAGCCAAGTAGCGGCCACCGGGGAGCTGTTTTTT. The J gene is TRBJ2-2, the V gene TRBV3-1, with D possibly matching TRBD2 (6 bases). V shed 1 base and J shed 4 bases, with 7 bases lying between them. The CDR3 spans 14 residues. The germline gives CDR1 LGHDT, CDR2 YNNKEL (reference sequence).

To note about this clonotype: A much larger clone is a single base away; this may be a read error. J is TRBJ2-3 and V is TRBV20-1, with D possibly being TRBD1 (6 bases). Trimming removed 6 bases from V and 2 bases from J, with 12 bases in between. Germline values: CDR1 DFQATT, CDR2 SNEGSKA (reference sequence). This CDR3 spans 13 amino acids. CDR3 sequence reads: CSASTGFTDTQYF. The CDR3, as DNA: TGCAGTGCCTCGACAGGCTTCACAGATACGCAGTATTTT.

In this sample, this clonotype turned up a few times. The V and J genes are TRBV4-1 and TRBJ2-2; 11 nucleotides line up with TRBD2. V dropped 4 bases and J dropped 6; count of bases not matched to a gene: 10. CDR3 length: 17 residues. Germline V gene data show CDR1 as MGHRA and CDR2 as YSYEKL. CDR3 protein: CASSPLSGGGTPGELFF. The CDR3, as DNA: TGCGCCAGCAGCCCCCTTAGCGGGGGGGGAACCCCCGGGGAGCTGTTTTTT.

On this clonotype itself: At one end the junction does not follow the germline gene, possibly because of a read error. The CDR3 protein is CAISESLGQPQETQFF. The CDR3 bases are TGTGCCATCAGCGAGTCTTTAGGACAGCCACAAGAGACCCAGTTCTTC. This chain uses TRBV10-3 with TRBJ2-1, with TRBD1 as a possible D gene (6 bases). Germline V gene sequence: CDR1 ENHRY, CDR2 SYGVKD. The CDR3 consists of 16 residues.

The CDR3 loop is CASHGTTGELFF. CDR3 DNA: TGTGCCTCGCACGGGACGACCGGGGAGCTGTTTTTT. The V gene is TRBV10-3, the J gene TRBJ2-2; the D call may be TRBD1 or TRBD2 (5 bases each). The germline V gene encodes CDR1 ENHRY and CDR2 SYGVKD. Trimming took 11 bases from V and 5 from J, leaving 12 bases between them. This CDR3 region has 12 residues.

The gene calls are TRBV9 and TRBJ1-6; possibly TRBD1 for D (5 bases). The germline CDR1 and CDR2 sequences are SGDLS and YYNGEE. V was cut by 6 bases and J by 7 bases, with 14 bases left in between. The CDR3 is made up of 14 amino acids. The CDR3 protein is CASTTAGSNSPLHF. CDR3 nucleotides: TGTGCCAGCACCACGGCAGGGTCCAATTCACCCCTCCACTTT. Full variable domain (outside the CDR3, taken from reference TRBV9 and TRBJ1-6): DSGVTQTPKHLITATGQRVTLRCSPRSGDLSVYWYQQSLDQGLQFLIQYYNGEERAKGNILERFSAQQFPDLHSELNLSSLELGDSALYFCASTTAGSNSPLHFGNGTRLTVT.

A few counts support this clonotype. The chain recombines TRBV27 with TRBJ2-1, with 7 bases matching TRBD1. The length of the CDR3 is 14 residues. V lost 5 bases to trimming and J lost 10 bases; unmatched junction nucleotides: 11. The germline V gene encodes CDR1 MNHEY and CDR2 SMNVEV (reference sequence). The CDR3 reads CASSPTGSHVEQFF. DNA for the CDR3: TGTGCCAGCAGTCCGACAGGGTCACACGTCGAGCAGTTCTTC.

This clonotype has more than one count but fewer than ten. V usage is TRBV18 and J usage is TRBJ2-1; TRBD1 or TRBD2 may be the D gene (5 bases each). Germline-derived CDR1 and CDR2 are KGHSH and LQKENI. This CDR3 has 14 residues. Trimming cost V 6 bases and J 5 bases, with 14 bases left between them. The CDR3 DNA follows: TGTGCCAGCTCCCCGGGACCCAGCGACAATGAGCAGTTCTTC. The encoded protein is CASSPGPSDNEQFF. The full variable domain, rest sourced from reference TRBV18 and TRBJ2-1, is NAGVMQNPRHLVRRRGQEARLRCSPMKGHSHVYWYRQLPEEGLKFMVYLQKENIIDESGMPKERFSAEFPKEGPSILRIQQVVRGDSAAYFCASSPGPSDNEQFFGPGTRLTVL.

This chain uses TRBV10-3 with TRBJ2-5; TRBD1 matches 11 bases. V gave up 2 bases and J gave up 4 bases; unmatched junction bases: 3. Germline CDR1 is ENHRY and CDR2 is SYGVKD. This CDR3 is 15 amino acids long. The CDR3 DNA is TGTGCCATCAGTGAGGGACAGGGGGCCGGAGAGACCCAGTACTTC. This translates into CAISEGQGAGETQYF.

This sequence joins TRBV5-1 and TRBJ1-2; weak D call: TRBD1 (5 bases). CDR1 and CDR2 (germline): SGHRS, YFSETQ. The length of the CDR3 is 14 residues. V was trimmed by 1 base and J by 8 bases, leaving 15 bases between them. The CDR3 DNA reads TGCGCCAGCAGCTTGACCGAGCAGGGTGGAGGCTACACCTTC. Its translation: CASSLTEQGGGYTF.

This clonotype was observed a handful of times. The rearrangement links TRBV20-1 to TRBJ2-7, with 7 bases that match TRBD1. Trimming cost V 5 bases and J 7 bases; bases outside gene matches: 14. The CDR3 runs to 14 residues. The germline V gene encodes CDR1 DFQATT and CDR2 SNEGSKA (reference sequence). The CDR3 DNA is TGCAGTGCTCCTTATCGAACAGGGGCCAATGAGCAGTACTTC. Amino acid sequence: CSAPYRTGANEQYF.